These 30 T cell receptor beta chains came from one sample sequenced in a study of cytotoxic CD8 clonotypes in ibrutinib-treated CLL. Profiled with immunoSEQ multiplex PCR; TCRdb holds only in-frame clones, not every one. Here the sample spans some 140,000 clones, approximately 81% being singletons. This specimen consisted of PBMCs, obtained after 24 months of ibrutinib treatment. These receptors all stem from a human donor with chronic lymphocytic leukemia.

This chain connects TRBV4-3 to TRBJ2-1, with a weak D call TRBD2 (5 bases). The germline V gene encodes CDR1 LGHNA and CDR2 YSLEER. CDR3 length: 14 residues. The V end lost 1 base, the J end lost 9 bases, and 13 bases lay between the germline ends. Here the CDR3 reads CASSQVPGIGEQFF. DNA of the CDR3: TGCGCCAGCAGCCAAGTTCCGGGGATCGGTGAGCAGTTCTTC.

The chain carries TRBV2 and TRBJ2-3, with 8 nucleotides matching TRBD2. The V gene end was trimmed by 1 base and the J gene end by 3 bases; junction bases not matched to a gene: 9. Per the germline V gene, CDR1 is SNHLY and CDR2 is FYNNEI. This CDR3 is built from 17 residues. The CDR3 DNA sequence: TGTGCCAGCAGTGAAGTGGGACTCGGGAGGGGTACAGATACGCAGTATTTT. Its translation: CASSEVGLGRGTDTQYF.

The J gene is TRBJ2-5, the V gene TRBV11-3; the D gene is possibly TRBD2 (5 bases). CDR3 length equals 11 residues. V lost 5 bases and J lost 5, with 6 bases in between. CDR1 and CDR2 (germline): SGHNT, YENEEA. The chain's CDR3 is CASSRGETQYF. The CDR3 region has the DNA TGTGCCAGCAGCCGCGGGGAGACCCAGTACTTC.

The CDR3 loop is CAIRVGQPYNEQFF. The CDR3 coding sequence is TGTGCCATCAGAGTGGGACAGCCCTACAATGAGCAGTTCTTC. The chain recombines TRBV10-3 with TRBJ2-1, with 7 bases matching TRBD1. The junction had 4 bases not matched to a gene; V was cut back by 6 bases and J by 2 bases. This CDR3 contains 14 residues. CDR1 is ENHRY and CDR2 is SYGVKD in the germline V gene.

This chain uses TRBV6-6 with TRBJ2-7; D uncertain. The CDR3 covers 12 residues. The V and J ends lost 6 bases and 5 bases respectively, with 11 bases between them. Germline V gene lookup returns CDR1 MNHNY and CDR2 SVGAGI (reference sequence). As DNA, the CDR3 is TGTGCCAGCAGACCGAGTTCCCACGAGCAGTACTTC. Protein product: CASRPSSHEQYF.

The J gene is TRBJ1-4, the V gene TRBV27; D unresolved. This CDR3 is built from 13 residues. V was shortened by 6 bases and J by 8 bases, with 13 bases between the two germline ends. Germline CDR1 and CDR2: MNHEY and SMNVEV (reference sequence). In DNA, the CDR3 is TGTGCCAGCAGCCAGCCCCCTGGGGAAAAACTGTTTTTT. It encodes CASSQPPGEKLFF.

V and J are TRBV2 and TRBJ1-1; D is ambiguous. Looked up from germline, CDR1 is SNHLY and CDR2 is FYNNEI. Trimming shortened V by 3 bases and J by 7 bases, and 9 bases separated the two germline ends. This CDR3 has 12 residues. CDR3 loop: CASSEVYGEAFF. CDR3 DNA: TGTGCCAGCAGTGAGGTATACGGTGAAGCTTTCTTT.

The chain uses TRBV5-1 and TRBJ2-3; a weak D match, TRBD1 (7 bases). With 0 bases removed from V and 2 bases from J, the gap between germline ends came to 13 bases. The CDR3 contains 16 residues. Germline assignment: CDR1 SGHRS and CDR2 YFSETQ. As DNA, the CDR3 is TGCGCCAGCAGCTTGGTGGGGGGACAGAACACAGATACGCAGTATTTT. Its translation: CASSLVGGQNTDTQYF. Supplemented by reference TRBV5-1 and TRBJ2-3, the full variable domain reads KAGVTQTPRYLIKTRGQQVTLSCSPISGHRSVSWYQQTPGQGLQFLFEYFSETQRNKGNFPGRFSGRQFSNSRSEMNVSTLELGDSALYLCASSLVGGQNTDTQYFGPGTRLTVL.

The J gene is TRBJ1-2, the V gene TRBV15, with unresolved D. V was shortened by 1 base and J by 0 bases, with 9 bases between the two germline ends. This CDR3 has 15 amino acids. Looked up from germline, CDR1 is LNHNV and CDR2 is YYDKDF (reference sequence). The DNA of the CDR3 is TGTGCCACCAGCAGAGTTAGGGCAGCTAACTATGGCTACACCTTC. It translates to CATSRVRAANYGYTF.

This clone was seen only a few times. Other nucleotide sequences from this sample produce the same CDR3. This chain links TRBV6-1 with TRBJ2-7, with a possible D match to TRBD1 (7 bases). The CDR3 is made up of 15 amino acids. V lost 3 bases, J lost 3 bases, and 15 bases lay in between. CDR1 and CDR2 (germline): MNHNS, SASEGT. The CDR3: CASSDRGQGGYEQYF. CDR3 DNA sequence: TGTGCCAGCAGTGATAGGGGTCAGGGGGGCTACGAGCAGTACTTC.

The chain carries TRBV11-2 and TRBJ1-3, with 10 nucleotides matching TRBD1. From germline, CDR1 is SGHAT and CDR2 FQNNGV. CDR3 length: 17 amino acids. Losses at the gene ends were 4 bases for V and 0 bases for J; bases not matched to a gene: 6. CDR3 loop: CASSSWTGGSSGNTIYF. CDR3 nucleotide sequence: TGTGCCAGCAGCTCCTGGACAGGGGGTAGCTCTGGAAACACCATATATTTT.

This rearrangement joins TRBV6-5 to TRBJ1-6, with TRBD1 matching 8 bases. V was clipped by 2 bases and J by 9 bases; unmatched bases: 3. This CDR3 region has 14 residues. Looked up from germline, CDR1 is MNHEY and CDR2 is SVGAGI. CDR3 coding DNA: TGTGCCAGCAGTTACCCTGGGACAGGTTCACCCCTCCACTTT. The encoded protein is CASSYPGTGSPLHF.

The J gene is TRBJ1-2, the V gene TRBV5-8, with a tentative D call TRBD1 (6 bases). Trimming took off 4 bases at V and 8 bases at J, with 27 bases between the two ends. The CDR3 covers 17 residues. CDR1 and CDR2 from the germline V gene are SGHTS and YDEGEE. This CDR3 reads CASSSGSARGLNGGYTF. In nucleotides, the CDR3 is TGTGCCAGCAGCAGTGGGTCGGCCAGGGGCCTTAACGGAGGCTACACCTTC.

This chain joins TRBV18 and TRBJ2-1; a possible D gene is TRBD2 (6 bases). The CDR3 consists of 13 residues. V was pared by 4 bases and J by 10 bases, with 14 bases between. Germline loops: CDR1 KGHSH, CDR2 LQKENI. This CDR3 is CASSLKSGEEQFF. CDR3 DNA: TGTGCCAGCTCACTAAAGTCGGGGGAAGAGCAGTTCTTC.

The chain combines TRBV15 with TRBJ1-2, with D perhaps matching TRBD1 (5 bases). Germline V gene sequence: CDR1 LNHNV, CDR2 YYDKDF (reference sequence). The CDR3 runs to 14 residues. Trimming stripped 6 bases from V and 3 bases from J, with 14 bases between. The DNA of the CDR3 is TGTGCCACCAGTGTTGGGGGTGAAGACTATGGCTACACCTTC. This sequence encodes CATSVGGEDYGYTF.

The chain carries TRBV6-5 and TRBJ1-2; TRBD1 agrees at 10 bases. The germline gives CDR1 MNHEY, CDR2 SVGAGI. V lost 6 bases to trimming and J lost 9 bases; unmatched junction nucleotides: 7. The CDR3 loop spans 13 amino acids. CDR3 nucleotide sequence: TGTGCCAGCAGCTCCGGGACAGGGGCGAGCTACACCTTC. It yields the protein CASSSGTGASYTF.

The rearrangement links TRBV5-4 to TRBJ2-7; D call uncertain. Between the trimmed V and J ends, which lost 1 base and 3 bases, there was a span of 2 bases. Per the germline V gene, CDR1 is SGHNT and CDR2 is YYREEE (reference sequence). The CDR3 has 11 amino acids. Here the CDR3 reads CASSLNYEQYF. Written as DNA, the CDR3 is TGTGCCAGCAGCTTGAACTACGAGCAGTACTTC.

In DNA form, the CDR3 reads TGCGCCAGCAGGCGAGGACAGGGGACGAGCTCCTACAATGAGCAGTTCTTC. Its protein product is CASRRGQGTSSYNEQFF. The chain carries TRBV5-1 and TRBJ2-1, with 9 nucleotides matching TRBD1. V shed 5 bases and J 0 bases; nucleotides not matched to a gene: 9. Germline CDR1 reads SGHRS; CDR2 reads YFSETQ. The CDR3 runs 17 residues.

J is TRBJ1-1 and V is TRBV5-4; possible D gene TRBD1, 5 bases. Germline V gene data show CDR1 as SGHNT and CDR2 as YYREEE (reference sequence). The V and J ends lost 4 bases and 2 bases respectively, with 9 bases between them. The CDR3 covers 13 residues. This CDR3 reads CASSGGPNTEAFF. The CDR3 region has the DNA TGTGCCAGCAGCGGGGGTCCAAACACTGAAGCTTTCTTT.

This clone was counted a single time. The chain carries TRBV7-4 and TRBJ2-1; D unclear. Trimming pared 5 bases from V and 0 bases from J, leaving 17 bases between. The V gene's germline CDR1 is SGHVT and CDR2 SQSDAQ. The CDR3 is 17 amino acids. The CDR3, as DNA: TGTGCCAGCAGCGCCACCTGGGTGGTGGTCTCCTACAATGAGCAGTTCTTC. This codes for CASSATWVVVSYNEQFF.

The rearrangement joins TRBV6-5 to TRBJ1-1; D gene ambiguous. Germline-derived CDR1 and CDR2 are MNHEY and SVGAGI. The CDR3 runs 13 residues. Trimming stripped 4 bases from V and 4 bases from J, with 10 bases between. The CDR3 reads CASSFLLVTEAFF. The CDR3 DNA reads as TGTGCCAGCAGTTTTCTCCTGGTCACTGAAGCTTTCTTT.

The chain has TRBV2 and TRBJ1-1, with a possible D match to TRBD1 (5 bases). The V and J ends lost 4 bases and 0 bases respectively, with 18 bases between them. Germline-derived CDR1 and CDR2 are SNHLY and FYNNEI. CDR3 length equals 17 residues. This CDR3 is CASSGGAALPMNTEAFF. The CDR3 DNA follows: TGTGCCAGCAGTGGTGGGGCTGCCCTCCCTATGAACACTGAAGCTTTCTTT.

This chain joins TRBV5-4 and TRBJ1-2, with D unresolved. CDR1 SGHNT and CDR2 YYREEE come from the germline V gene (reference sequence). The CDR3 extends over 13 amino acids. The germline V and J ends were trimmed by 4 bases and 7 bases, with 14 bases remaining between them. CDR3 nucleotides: TGTGCCAGCAGCGGGTTTCGGGTGGGTGGCTACACCTTC. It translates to CASSGFRVGGYTF.

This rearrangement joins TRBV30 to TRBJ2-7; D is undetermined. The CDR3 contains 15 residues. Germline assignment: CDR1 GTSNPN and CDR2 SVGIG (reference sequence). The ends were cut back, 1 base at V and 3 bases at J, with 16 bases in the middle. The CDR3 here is CAWSGRAGRGYEQYF. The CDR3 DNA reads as TGTGCCTGGAGTGGTAGGGCAGGTCGCGGCTACGAGCAGTACTTC.

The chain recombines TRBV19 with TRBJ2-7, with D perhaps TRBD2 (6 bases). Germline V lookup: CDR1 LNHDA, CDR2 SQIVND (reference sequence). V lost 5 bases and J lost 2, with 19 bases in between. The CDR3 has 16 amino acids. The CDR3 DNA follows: TGTGCCAGTAGTCCCCGCGGGGCTGCGGGGACCTACGAGCAGTACTTC. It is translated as CASSPRGAAGTYEQYF.

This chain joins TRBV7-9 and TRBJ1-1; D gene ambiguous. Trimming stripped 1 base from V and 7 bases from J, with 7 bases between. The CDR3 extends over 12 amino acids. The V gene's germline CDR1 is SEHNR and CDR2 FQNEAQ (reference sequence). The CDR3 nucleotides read TGTGCCAGCAGCTTAGGGACCCTTGAAGCTTTCTTT. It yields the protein CASSLGTLEAFF.

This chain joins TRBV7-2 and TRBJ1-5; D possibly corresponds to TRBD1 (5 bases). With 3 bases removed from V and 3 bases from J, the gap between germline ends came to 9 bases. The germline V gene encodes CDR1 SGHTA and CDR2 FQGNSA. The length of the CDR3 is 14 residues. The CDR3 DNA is TGTGCCAGCAGCTTTGGGGGAAACAATCAGCCCCAGCATTTT. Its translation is CASSFGGNNQPQHF.

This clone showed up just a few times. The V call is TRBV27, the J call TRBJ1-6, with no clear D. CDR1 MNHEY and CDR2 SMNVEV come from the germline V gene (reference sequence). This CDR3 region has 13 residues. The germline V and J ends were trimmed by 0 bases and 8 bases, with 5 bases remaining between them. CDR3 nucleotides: TGTGCCAGCAGTTTATCTTGGGATTCACCCCTCCACTTT. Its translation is CASSLSWDSPLHF.

As DNA, the CDR3 is TGTGCCAGCAACAGACTAGCGGTCGGGGAGCTGTTTTTT. Its translation: CASNRLAVGELFF. The gene calls are TRBV7-2 and TRBJ2-2; 9 nucleotides line up with TRBD2. V trimming: 7 bases; J trimming: 7 bases; junction bases outside the gene matches: 4. This CDR3 contains 13 residues. The germline V gene encodes CDR1 SGHTA and CDR2 FQGNSA.

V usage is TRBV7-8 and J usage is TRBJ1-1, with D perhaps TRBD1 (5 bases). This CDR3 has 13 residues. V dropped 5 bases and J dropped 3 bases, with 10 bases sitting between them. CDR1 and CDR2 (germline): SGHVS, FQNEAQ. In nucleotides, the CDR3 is TGTGCCAGCAGCCTTGGGGGTGACACTGAAGCTTTCTTT. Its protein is CASSLGGDTEAFF. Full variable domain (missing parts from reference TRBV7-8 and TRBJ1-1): GAGVSQSPRYKVAKRGQDVALRCDPISGHVSLFWYQQALGQGPEFLTYFQNEAQLDKSGLPSDRFFAERPEGSVSTLKIQRTQQEDSAVYLCASSLGGDTEAFFGQGTRLTVV.